These 17 T cell receptor beta chains were sequenced from one sample in a study of Ad26.COV2.S vaccination and SARS-CoV-2 variants. Assay: immunoSEQ multiplex PCR; the TCRdb copy retains only in-frame clones and omits some. The repertoire holds hundreds of thousands of clones, roughly 90% seen once, with about 1.5% in the top ten. Stated treatment: approximately 18 received Ad26.COV2.S at low or high dose, single or two shots; a few received placebo; per-sample allocation not given. Samples analyzed were those drawn on day 63 after the first vaccine or placebo injection. This specimen consisted of peripheral blood, obtained in a trial of Ad26.COV2.S vaccine versus placebo. Receptors originate from a person aged 18-60 years who received the Ad26.COV2.S COVID-19 vaccine or a placebo.

The chain has TRBV29-1 and TRBJ1-6, with TRBD1 identical over 7 bases. Trimming took 7 bases from V and 8 from J; bases not matched to a gene: 8. The CDR3 is 13 residues long. CDR1 is SQVTM, CDR2 ANQGSEA, per germline. Here the CDR3 reads CSALTGVDSPLHF. CDR3 nucleotides: TGCAGCGCCTTAACAGGGGTGGATTCACCCCTCCACTTT.

The chain uses TRBV4-2 and TRBJ2-1, with D maybe TRBD2 (7 bases). The V gene's germline CDR1 is LGHNA and CDR2 YNFKEQ. The length of the CDR3 is 21 residues. Trimming pared 0 bases from V and 1 base from J, leaving 25 bases between. CDR3: CASSQDTTTTRGHPSYNEQFF. CDR3 sequence (DNA): TGTGCCAGCAGCCAAGATACGACGACGACGCGGGGGCACCCTTCCTACAATGAGCAGTTCTTC.

The chain combines TRBV6-5 with TRBJ2-5; D ambiguous. Trimming cost V 1 base and J 0 bases, with 6 bases left between them. Germline V gene data show CDR1 as MNHEY and CDR2 as SVGAGI. CDR3 length equals 14 residues. CDR3 sequence (DNA): TGTGCCAGCAGTTACTGGTCAGACCAAGAGACCCAGTACTTC. It specifies CASSYWSDQETQYF.

This rearrangement joins TRBV24-1 to TRBJ1-5; D not resolved. The germline V gene has CDR1 KGHDR and CDR2 SFDVKD. This CDR3 is built from 15 residues. V was shortened by 4 bases and J by 2 bases, with 11 bases between the two germline ends. Here the CDR3 DNA reads TGTGCCACCAGTGACCGGGCGCGGGGCAATCAGCCCCAGCATTTT. This codes for CATSDRARGNQPQHF.

The chain links TRBV19 to TRBJ2-1; the match to TRBD2 covers 10 bases. This CDR3 spans 14 amino acids. The trim removed 6 bases at V and 7 bases at J, leaving 6 bases unmatched. In germline, CDR1 is LNHDA, CDR2 SQIVND (reference sequence). The CDR3 DNA is TGTGCCAGTAGCTTTAGCGGGGGGCAGAATGAGCAGTTCTTC. Protein product: CASSFSGGQNEQFF.

Concerning this clone: The same CDR3 also results from other DNA sequences found in this sample. V and J are TRBV12-3 or TRBV12-4 and TRBJ2-1; D call uncertain. The CDR3 covers 11 residues. Trimming removed 4 bases at V and 6 bases at J, with 4 bases between. CDR3 DNA: TGTGCCAGCAGTTCCCTCAATGAGCAGTTCTTC. Encoded protein: CASSSLNEQFF.

Turning to this clone: This specimen includes other DNA sequences encoding the same CDR3. This sequence joins TRBV5-4 and TRBJ2-1; 8 positions match TRBD1. The CDR3 contains 15 residues. J was trimmed by 3 bases and V by 0 bases; bases with no gene match: 2. Germline loops: CDR1 SGHNT, CDR2 YYREEE (reference sequence). DNA for the CDR3: TGTGCCAGCAGCTTGGGACAGGGGTTCTACAATGAGCAGTTCTTC. Amino acids: CASSLGQGFYNEQFF. The whole variable domain, filled in from reference TRBV5-4 and TRBJ2-1, reads ETGVTQSPTHLIKTRGQQVTLRCSSQSGHNTVSWYQQALGQGPQFIFQYYREEENGRGNFPPRFSGLQFPNYSSELNVNALELDDSALYLCASSLGQGFYNEQFFGPGTRLTVL.

The chain is built from TRBV7-2 and TRBJ2-1; no firm D call. Germline CDR1 reads SGHTA; CDR2 reads FQGNSA. This CDR3 is 14 amino acids long. Between the trimmed V and J ends, which lost 5 bases and 5 bases, there was a span of 13 bases. The CDR3 bases are TGTGCCAGCAGCCCCGCACCCCCAAACAATGAGCAGTTCTTC. Its protein product is CASSPAPPNNEQFF.

The chain is built from TRBV7-8 and TRBJ2-5, with 7 positions matching TRBD2. CDR1 and CDR2 from the germline V gene are SGHVS and FQNEAQ. CDR3 length: 13 amino acids. J was trimmed by 2 bases and V by 5 bases; bases with no gene match: 2. CDR3 amino acids: CASSQAGQETQYF. For the CDR3, the DNA is TGTGCCAGCAGCCAAGCGGGGCAAGAGACCCAGTACTTC.

The rearrangement uses TRBV7-2 and TRBJ2-5; TRBD2 matches 13 bases. The length of the CDR3 is 18 residues. Germline V CDR1 and CDR2: SGHTA, FQGNSA. J was trimmed by 2 bases and V by 1 base; bases with no gene match: 7. Here the CDR3 reads CASSLDTSGGAGQETQYF. The CDR3 coding sequence is TGTGCCAGCAGCTTAGACACTAGCGGGGGGGCCGGTCAAGAGACCCAGTACTTC. Based on the CDR3 plus reference TRBV7-2 and TRBJ2-5, the full variable domain is GAGVSQSPSNKVTEKGKDVELRCDPISGHTALYWYRQSLGQGLEFLIYFQGNSAPDKSGLPSDRFSAERTGGSVSTLTIQRTQQEDSAVYLCASSLDTSGGAGQETQYFGPGTRLLVL.

The CDR3 region is CAIRPGLAGGRYEQYF. The CDR3 DNA follows: TGTGCCATCAGACCGGGACTAGCGGGGGGGCGGTACGAGCAGTACTTC. The chain links TRBV10-3 to TRBJ2-7; TRBD2 agrees at 16 bases. Germline V gene data show CDR1 as ENHRY and CDR2 as SYGVKD. V trimming: 6 bases; J trimming: 4 bases; junction bases outside the gene matches: 6. This CDR3 is built from 16 residues.

Worth noting for this clone: This same CDR3 is encoded by further DNA sequences in the sample. The gene calls are TRBV19 and TRBJ2-5, with TRBD1 as a possible D gene (6 bases). Between the trimmed V and J ends, which lost 4 bases and 2 bases, there was a span of 8 bases. CDR1 and CDR2 (germline): LNHDA, SQIVND (reference sequence). The CDR3 is 13 residues long. This chain's CDR3 is CASSTGQQETQYF. CDR3 in DNA: TGTGCCAGTAGTACTGGACAGCAAGAGACCCAGTACTTC.

The chain links TRBV5-1 to TRBJ2-1, with 8 positions matching TRBD2. Germline V gene data show CDR1 as SGHRS and CDR2 as YFSETQ. The CDR3 runs 15 residues. Trimming at V came to 4 bases and at J to 8 bases, leaving 11 bases not matched to a gene. CDR3 DNA sequence: TGCGCCAGCAGCCTGAGCGGGGGCTGGGTAGATGAGCAGTTCTTC. Translation: CASSLSGGWVDEQFF.

The rearrangement links TRBV5-1 to TRBJ2-5, with D perhaps being TRBD1 or TRBD2 (5 bases each). The CDR3 runs to 15 residues. V lost 4 bases and J lost 5, with 18 bases in between. Per the germline V gene, CDR1 is SGHRS and CDR2 is YFSETQ. This CDR3 is CASSTGTTVTETQYF. CDR3 bases: TGCGCCAGCAGCACCGGGACCACTGTTACGGAGACCCAGTACTTC.

The chain uses TRBV7-9 and TRBJ2-3; possibly TRBD1 for D (5 bases). The germline gives CDR1 SEHNR, CDR2 FQNEAQ (reference sequence). Trimming left V 0 bases short and J 4 bases short, with 17 bases between. The CDR3 sequence is 17 residues long. The CDR3 region is CASSLADSVLAPDTQYF. The CDR3, as DNA: TGTGCCAGCAGCTTAGCAGACAGCGTCTTAGCCCCAGATACGCAGTATTTT.

The rearrangement uses TRBV4-3 and TRBJ2-2; D not certain. The CDR3 has 13 residues. Trimming took off 0 bases at V and 6 bases at J, with 5 bases between the two ends. Germline CDR1 LGHNA, CDR2 YSLEER. The CDR3 DNA reads as TGCGCCAGCAGCCAAGATGGGCCCGGGGAGCTGTTTTTT. Translated: CASSQDGPGELFF.

The J gene is TRBJ1-5, the V gene TRBV19; D gene uncertain. The germline gives CDR1 LNHDA, CDR2 SQIVND (reference sequence). This CDR3 is 15 amino acids long. V gave up 1 base and J gave up 6 bases, with 13 bases separating them. The CDR3, as DNA: TGTGCCAGTAGTATAGTTGTCGGGTTCACTCAGCCCCAGCATTTT. Residues: CASSIVVGFTQPQHF.